This TCR beta chain was captured by sequencing in a study of blood T cell repertoires in COVID-19. In the authors' workflow: Reference gene primer amplification gave estimated nucleated cell counts. Method: immunoSEQ multiplex PCR; TCRdb's copy keeps in-frame clones and lacks some. The V and J calls and clone size are taken from that table; D and trimming were inferred from the DNA. This sample yields 150,000 to 200,000 clones, of which 75% to 90% are seen a single time; over 10% belongs to the top ten. The CDR3 contains 17 residues. This TCR was recovered from a woman aged 60-75 years who had recovered from COVID-19. The specimen was PBMCs or T cells enriched from blood (not recorded which). V usage is TRBV21-1 and J usage is TRBJ2-1; the table gives TRBD1 as D, unverified against the DNA. TRBV21-1 is listed as a pseudogene. The CDR3 loop is CASSKARHRVGYNEQFF. CDR3 DNA: TGTGCCAGCAGCAAAGCGAGACACAGGGTGGGCTACAATGAGCAGTTCTTC.